This paragraph reports one TCR beta chain. The antigen remains undetermined. The record originates from a study of T cell responses to AZD1222 COVID-19 vaccine. The data were produced by immunoSEQ multiplex PCR, yet TCRdb's version contains in-frame clones alone and is incomplete. The sample consists of about 160,000 clones, under 95% of them appearing once. Study findings and constraints: Spike-spanning, vaccine-associated CD4 TCRs were dominant at 160-218 and 743-854.

The CDR3 is made up of 13 amino acids. This chain joins TRBV21-1 and TRBJ2-7; the table calls TRBD2, which could not be checked here. TRBV21-1 represents a pseudogene. Sample: peripheral blood, taken on day 0 of AZD1222 vaccination. The TCR comes from an adult in good health. The CDR3 region is CASSASVENEQYF. Here the CDR3 DNA reads TGTGCCAGCAGCGCCTCCGTCGAGAACGAGCAGTACTTC.